The next 28 T cell receptor beta chains were all read from a single sample in a study of OX40 agonist ivuxolimab in advanced cancers. Sequencing used immunoSEQ multiplex PCR; TCRdb keeps in-frame clones, though not all of them. The sample shows around 68,000 clones, about nine tenths of them seen only once. The sequenced sample was CD4+ or CD8+ T cells sorted from blood, obtained in a trial of the OX40 agonist ivuxolimab. The receptors derive from an adult with an advanced solid tumor such as melanoma, head and neck, liver or kidney cancer.

The chain couples TRBV19 to TRBJ2-7; no reliable D call. CDR3 size: 14 residues. Trimming stripped 4 bases from V and 5 bases from J, with 15 bases between. Germline CDR1 LNHDA, CDR2 SQIVND (reference sequence). CDR3 in DNA: TGTGCCAGTAGTAACGGTCTTCCCATGGACGAGCAGTACTTC. It specifies CASSNGLPMDEQYF.

For this clone: This sample also contains other DNA sequences that code for the same CDR3. V is TRBV7-8 and J is TRBJ2-1; tentatively, D is TRBD1 (6 bases). The CDR3 spans 14 residues. Germline V gives CDR1 SGHVS, CDR2 FQNEAQ. The V end was cut by 8 bases, the J end by 1 base, with 12 bases between. CDR3 residues: CASRPGQSYNEQFF. In DNA form, the CDR3 reads TGTGCCAGCCGTCCTGGACAGTCCTACAATGAGCAGTTCTTC.

The V gene is TRBV5-4, the J gene TRBJ2-5, with 10 bases fitting TRBD2. With V trimmed by 4 bases and J by 5 bases, 5 bases remained unmatched. The CDR3 runs to 14 residues. In germline, CDR1 is SGHNT, CDR2 YYREEE (reference sequence). The CDR3 reads CASSPPSGGETQYF. The CDR3 coding sequence is TGTGCCAGCAGCCCCCCTAGCGGGGGTGAGACCCAGTACTTC.

The V and J genes are TRBV7-3 and TRBJ1-1, with 7 positions matching TRBD1. CDR3 size: 15 residues. V shed 4 bases, J shed 4 bases, and the junction held 9 bases outside the gene matches. Germline CDR1 is SGHTA and CDR2 is FQGTGA. CDR3 coding DNA: TGTGCCAGCAGCTGGGGGCCACAGGGGTCCACTGAAGCTTTCTTT. Translating gives CASSWGPQGSTEAFF. Full variable domain (outside the CDR3, taken from reference TRBV7-3 and TRBJ1-1): GAGVSQTPSNKVTEKGKYVELRCDPISGHTALYWYRQSLGQGPEFLIYFQGTGAADDSGLPNDRFFAVRPEGSVSTLKIQRTERGDSAVYLCASSWGPQGSTEAFFGQGTRLTVV.

The J gene is TRBJ1-1, the V gene TRBV7-2, with 9 bases lining up with TRBD1. V was pared by 5 bases and J by 7 bases, with 14 bases of the junction left unmatched. Germline V gene lookup returns CDR1 SGHTA and CDR2 FQGNSA. CDR3 length equals 16 residues. CDR3 amino acids: CASSRGATGGYGEAFF. The CDR3 DNA reads as TGTGCCAGCAGCCGGGGCGCGACAGGGGGGTACGGTGAAGCTTTCTTT.

The genes are TRBV5-6 and TRBJ2-2; 9 bases agree with TRBD1. With 3 bases clipped from V and 4 bases from J, the junction kept 4 bases outside the gene matches. The CDR3 extends over 15 amino acids. Germline V gene data show CDR1 as SGHDT and CDR2 as YYEEEE. Written as DNA, the CDR3 is TGTGCCAGCAGCTGGGGACAGGGCGGCACCGGGGAGCTGTTTTTT. Its protein is CASSWGQGGTGELFF.

The CDR3 sequence: CASTTGGNTYNEQFF. CDR3 sequence (DNA): TGTGCCAGCACCACTGGGGGGAATACCTACAATGAGCAGTTCTTC. This chain links TRBV6-1 with TRBJ2-1, with D tentatively TRBD2 (6 bases). The CDR3 has 15 amino acids. Germline CDR1 and CDR2: MNHNS and SASEGT. The V end was cut by 7 bases, the J end by 2 bases, with 15 bases between.

The V call is TRBV4-3, the J call TRBJ1-2; perhaps TRBD1 as D (6 bases). Germline CDR1 is LGHNA and CDR2 is YSLEER. This CDR3 is built from 17 residues. Deletions cut 0 bases from V and 2 bases from J, with 16 bases between. Here the CDR3 reads CASSQDHGGQGNYGYTF. The CDR3 nucleotides read TGCGCCAGCAGCCAAGATCACGGTGGGCAGGGGAACTATGGCTACACCTTC.

The chain links TRBV19 to TRBJ2-7, with 7 nucleotides matching TRBD2. Germline CDR1 is LNHDA and CDR2 is SQIVND (reference sequence). This CDR3 spans 15 amino acids. With 9 bases clipped from V and 0 bases from J, the junction kept 11 bases outside the gene matches. Here the CDR3 reads CASRKRDRGSYEQYF. In DNA, the CDR3 is TGTGCCAGCAGAAAGCGGGACCGGGGCTCCTACGAGCAGTACTTC.

This chain connects TRBV5-8 to TRBJ2-5; 11 bases line up with TRBD2. The CDR3 sequence is 16 residues long. The V gene end was trimmed by 4 bases and the J gene end by 0 bases; junction bases not matched to a gene: 5. The germline CDR1 and CDR2 sequences are SGHTS and YDEGEE. CDR3 in amino acids: CASSTPGLADQETQYF. The CDR3 DNA is TGTGCCAGCAGCACGCCGGGACTAGCGGACCAAGAGACCCAGTACTTC.

The chain is built from TRBV7-2 and TRBJ2-7, with 7 bases aligning to TRBD1. The CDR3 covers 15 residues. Germline lookup yields CDR1 SGHTA and CDR2 FQGNSA. Trimming took 3 bases from V and 4 from J; bases not matched to a gene: 9. CDR3 bases: TGTGCCAGCAGCTTTACGGTAGGGGGCCGGTACGAGCAGTACTTC. Encoded protein: CASSFTVGGRYEQYF.

The chain links TRBV19 to TRBJ2-7, with 7 bases lining up with TRBD1. V lost 6 bases to trimming and J lost 3 bases; unmatched junction nucleotides: 14. CDR3 length equals 16 residues. The germline V gene has CDR1 LNHDA and CDR2 SQIVND (reference sequence). For the CDR3, the DNA is TGTGCCAGTAGACAAACAGGGGCCCAACGCGGCTACGAGCAGTACTTC. Protein sequence: CASRQTGAQRGYEQYF.

V gene TRBV6-6 combines with J gene TRBJ1-5, with D perhaps TRBD1 (6 bases). Germline V lookup: CDR1 MNHNY, CDR2 SVGAGI (reference sequence). The CDR3 runs 15 residues. Trimming shortened V by 6 bases and J by 7 bases, and 19 bases separated the two germline ends. The CDR3 nucleotides are TGTGCCAGCAGGTCTAATGGGGGCCGAGGACAGCCCCAGCATTTT. Protein product: CASRSNGGRGQPQHF.

The chain combines TRBV18 with TRBJ2-7, with 9 bases fitting TRBD1. The CDR3 contains 15 residues. The germline gives CDR1 KGHSH, CDR2 LQKENI. The J segment lost 3 bases and the V segment lost 4 bases, leaving 7 bases of the junction unmatched. The CDR3 reads CASSQAGTGSYEQYF. CDR3 nucleotides: TGTGCCAGCTCACAAGCCGGGACAGGGAGCTACGAGCAGTACTTC.

This sequence joins TRBV12-1 and TRBJ1-5; the tabulated D call, TRBD1, remains unverified against the DNA. TRBV12-1 is tagged as a pseudogene. The length of the CDR3 is 17 residues. CDR3 residues: CASSLGTGVYSNQPQHF. The CDR3 nucleotides are TGTGCCAGCAGCCTTGGGACAGGTGTCTATAGCAATCAGCCCCAGCATTTT.

The table lists this clone with a few counts. This chain uses TRBV5-1 with TRBJ2-3; 10 positions agree with TRBD2. Germline CDR1 reads SGHRS; CDR2 reads YFSETQ. This CDR3 is 18 amino acids long. The ends lost 1 base at V and 3 bases at J; junction bases unmatched: 11. The CDR3: CASSLQAGGLGTTDTQYF. In DNA form, the CDR3 reads TGCGCCAGCAGCTTGCAAGCGGGGGGGCTGGGGACAACAGATACGCAGTATTTT.

The rearrangement uses TRBV4-3 and TRBJ2-3, with no clear D. CDR3 size: 13 residues. Germline CDR1 reads LGHNA; CDR2 reads YSLEER. Between the trimmed V and J ends, which lost 0 bases and 6 bases, there was a span of 7 bases. The DNA for the CDR3 is TGCGCCAGCAGCCAAGAGCATTGGGATACGCAGTATTTT. As protein: CASSQEHWDTQYF.

J is TRBJ1-1 and V is TRBV6-5; D gene unclear. Germline assignment: CDR1 MNHEY and CDR2 SVGAGI. This CDR3 has 15 amino acids. V was clipped by 4 bases and J by 1 base, with 13 bases between them. CDR3 sequence (DNA): TGTGCCAGCAGTTCTACCTTGACAAAGAACACTGAAGCTTTCTTT. Its protein product is CASSSTLTKNTEAFF.

This chain's CDR3 is CASSGGTSGAGELFF. The CDR3 DNA follows: TGTGCCAGCAGTGGGGGGACTAGCGGGGCCGGGGAGCTGTTTTTT. The J gene is TRBJ2-2, the V gene TRBV2; 13 positions match TRBD2. Germline-derived CDR1 and CDR2 are SNHLY and FYNNEI. After removal of 4 bases from V and 6 bases from J, the junction contained 2 bases not matched to a gene. This CDR3 contains 15 residues.

This clone was observed once. The J gene is TRBJ1-1, the V gene TRBV10-1; D is uncertain. This CDR3 is 15 amino acids long. Trimming shortened V by 0 bases and J by 6 bases, and 14 bases separated the two germline ends. Germline-derived CDR1 and CDR2 are WNHNN and SYGVQD (reference sequence). As DNA, the CDR3 is TGCGCCAGCAGTGAGTCAGGGTACAGATCTTCTGAAGCTTTCTTT. Protein product: CASSESGYRSSEAFF.

The V gene is TRBV2, the J gene TRBJ1-4; no clear D. CDR3 size: 14 residues. Germline CDR1 is SNHLY and CDR2 is FYNNEI. The V gene lost 6 bases and the J gene lost 0 bases, with 8 bases spanning the gap. Here the CDR3 DNA reads TGTGCCAGCAGGACGTCGGCAACTAATGAAAAACTGTTTTTT. Residues: CASRTSATNEKLFF.

The chain couples TRBV21-1 to TRBJ2-5; the DNA was not compared with TRBD2, the D call given in the table. TRBV21-1 is given as a pseudogene. This CDR3 has 16 residues. As DNA, the CDR3 is TGTGCCAGCAGCAAAAGGGGGACTAGCGGGGTTGAGACCCAGTACTTC. It yields the protein CASSKRGTSGVETQYF.

CDR3 amino acids: CASSVLHEGSYEQYF. CDR3 DNA: TGTGCCAGCAGTGTCTTACATGAAGGCTCCTACGAGCAGTACTTC. The chain links TRBV6-1 to TRBJ2-7; D gene uncertain. This CDR3 comprises 15 residues. V was shortened by 4 bases and J by 0 bases, with 13 bases between the two germline ends. CDR1 is MNHNS and CDR2 is SASEGT in the germline V gene.

The chain has TRBV21-1 and TRBJ2-5; the tabulated D call, TRBD2, remains unverified against the DNA. TRBV21-1 is given as a pseudogene. The length of the CDR3 is 16 residues. The CDR3 DNA is TGTGCCAGCAGCAAAGGCGCAGCGGGGGTCCAAGAGACCCAGTACTTC. Translated: CASSKGAAGVQETQYF.

This chain joins TRBV9 and TRBJ2-3; perhaps D is TRBD1 or TRBD2 (5 bases each). CDR1 is SGDLS and CDR2 is YYNGEE in the germline V gene. The V gene lost 1 base and the J gene lost 6 bases, with 18 bases spanning the gap. The CDR3 is 16 amino acids. CDR3 in amino acids: CASSVSGGTTRDTQYF. The CDR3 region has the DNA TGTGCCAGCAGCGTAAGTGGTGGGACCACGCGGGATACGCAGTATTTT.

The chain couples TRBV28 to TRBJ1-4; D is perhaps TRBD1 (6 bases). The CDR3 has 15 residues. The V gene's germline CDR1 is MDHEN and CDR2 SYDVKM. Trimming cost V 4 bases and J 3 bases, with 12 bases left between them. The DNA for the CDR3 is TGTGCCAGCAGTTCCGCAGGGGTCTCTAATGAAAAACTGTTTTTT. Protein: CASSSAGVSNEKLFF.

This clone was observed once. CDR3: CASSVVSGQASSGYTF. The CDR3, as DNA: TGTGCCAGCAGCGTAGTCTCGGGACAGGCTTCATCTGGCTACACCTTC. The V gene is TRBV9, the J gene TRBJ1-2; 8 nucleotides align to TRBD1. Trimming took 0 bases from V and 7 from J; bases not matched to a gene: 11. The germline V gene encodes CDR1 SGDLS and CDR2 YYNGEE. CDR3 size: 16 residues.

This chain links TRBV5-4 with TRBJ2-1, with TRBD2 matching 7 bases. The CDR3 consists of 19 residues. The trim removed 4 bases at V and 3 bases at J, leaving 19 bases unmatched. The V gene's germline CDR1 is SGHNT and CDR2 YYREEE (reference sequence). The CDR3 loop reads CASSPNPTTSRSHYNEQFF. The CDR3 nucleotides read TGTGCCAGCAGCCCTAACCCGACGACTAGCCGGTCCCACTACAATGAGCAGTTCTTC. Drawing the rest from reference TRBV5-4 and TRBJ2-1, the complete variable domain is ETGVTQSPTHLIKTRGQQVTLRCSSQSGHNTVSWYQQALGQGPQFIFQYYREEENGRGNFPPRFSGLQFPNYSSELNVNALELDDSALYLCASSPNPTTSRSHYNEQFFGPGTRLTVL.